The T cell receptor (beta chain) under discussion was sequenced for a study of beta chain features in type 1 diabetes (dated by TCRdb to between 2017 and 2018). In the study overall: No differences in mean age, gender distribution, total cell number or subset yield were found between patients and healthy donors. A total of about 100,000,000 sorted cells were examined across all samples, and RNA yield correlated strongly with the number of cells per subset. The study compared the TCRB repertoires of sorted circulating CD4+ T cell subsets in recently diagnosed type 1 diabetes patients with those in matched healthy donors. Regulatory and stem cell-like memory subsets were isolated from only 8 patients and roughly 8 healthy donors, whereas naive and central memory subsets came from all 28 donors.

Of note for this clone: Its antigen is not yet known. No base qualities exist here, and no much larger clone lies one base off it.

Trimming takes 5 bases from V and 4 bases from J, and the germline ends sit 14 bases apart. The CDR3 spans 14 residues, from the cysteine through the phenylalanine. Only CDR3 DNA is held: 42 bases, read in frame from base 1. CDR1 SEHNR and CDR2 FQNEAQ are derived from the germline V gene (reference sequence). A single peripheral blood draw of around 0.11 L on average was collected from each donor into heparinised tubes. Using a panel that included CD45RO, CCR7, CD25, CD127, CD95 and CD27, naive, central memory, regulatory and stem cell-like memory CD4+ T cells were sorted on a BD FACSAria II. All sorted populations exceeded 98% purity. Right away, PBMCs were isolated by Lymphoprep density gradient centrifugation and were stained directly, with no culture step. So that batch effects would be minimized, each experiment stained and sorted samples in pairs, pairing one healthy donor with one patient.

The entire isolated RNA was reverse transcribed using the High Capacity cDNA Reverse Transcription Kit, and thus expressed TCRB transcripts were sequenced. Deep immunoSEQ sequencing was applied to naive, central memory and regulatory T cell samples, giving an average of approximately 4 million total reads per sample. Sorted cells were lysed in RLT buffer, and RNA was extracted using DNase-treated RNeasy Micro or Mini kits according to cell number. To prevent cross-contamination, each cell subset was processed individually, whereas patient and healthy donor samples were processed jointly. TCRB sequences were amplified from cDNA with the immunoSEQ multiplex PCR, producing 87-bp fragments spanning the CDR3 region. Sequencing of the amplicons was performed on the Illumina HiSeq platform. In the source study's methods: Synthetic template baselines were used to correct PCR bias computationally, reads within Hamming distance 2 were collapsed, and singletons that could not be merged were discarded. Reads were aligned against IMGT so that V, D and J genes, CDR3 length and insertions or deletions at six rearrangement sites could be assigned. Within each subset, clonotype counts were normalized to sorted cell number, and only after that were true diversity and Gini coefficients computed with the tcR R package. The overlap coefficient, calculated on TCRB nucleotide sequences, was used to quantify repertoire sharing. As a proxy for the pre-selection repertoire, out-of-frame TCRB sequences from naive cells were analyzed. Here the immuneACCESS table is served through TCRdb, limited to in-frame sequences with V and J called. Missing clones are a known gap in these copies; in checked studies unresolved V genes cover under half, and the rest lacks a known reason. The V and J calls and the clone size are those of that table, but D and trimming were determined from the DNA. This sample comprises over 120,000 clones, around 9.3% of them detected only once. The top ten constitute under 1.5% of the sample.

General conclusions and limits of the study: Shorter templates might have been favored by PCR, but patient and control samples were amplified and corrected together, so both groups would have been affected equally by any skew. In all four CD4+ subsets, TCRB CDR3 length was moderately but significantly shorter in type 1 diabetes patients. The naive, central memory and regulatory TCRB repertoires appeared to resemble one another more closely among patients than among healthy donors. Because cDNA rather than genomic DNA was sequenced, highly expressing activated cells could have been over-represented, although no difference in activation and CD3 levels was found between groups. At VDJ recombination sites, type 1 diabetes patients had fewer insertions and more deleted nucleotides, which implies abnormalities in thymic rearrangement. Only small numbers of individuals were included in the HLA sub-analyses, which left unresolved whether HLA type had any influence on TCRB rearrangement.

The sequence links TRBV7-9 to TRBJ1-1, with an unclear D gene assignment. Material for sequencing was naive CD4+ T cells from blood. The label giving this sample's cell subset or site can be read as: true naive CD4+ T cells. This clonotype originated in a man aged 18 to 29 in good health. The CDR3 loop reads CASSPSTMATEAFF. At the DNA level, the sequence is TGTGCCAGCAGCCCCTCCACAATGGCCACTGAAGCTTTCTTT.